This TCR beta chain originates from a study of cytomegalovirus exposure and HLA in healthy donors. Details on this clone: Its cognate antigen is unknown.

J gave up 9 bases and V 3 bases, and 8 bases lay outside the gene matches. Germline V gives CDR1 ENHRY, CDR2 SYGVKD. The CDR3 is 15 amino acids. The PCR used 60 Vbeta and 13 Jbeta primers. Assay used: immunoSEQ multiplex PCR; TCRdb lists only in-frame clones, some missing. The repertoire holds about 120,000 clones, about 10% seen once, with under 6% in the top ten. Regarding the study as a whole: Per published accounts, TCR beta sequences correctly predicted the HLA-A and HLA-B alleles of most subjects. In a later analysis, compared with equally common non-associated chains, HLA-associated beta chains were more expanded. In presence/absence analyses, roughly uniform sequencing depth across donors was assumed.

The sample was PBMCs. The TCR sequence derives from a woman aged 18-29 years in good health and CMV-seropositive. The chain links TRBV10-3 to TRBJ2-1, with TRBD2 identical over 10 bases. CDR3 region: CAISDSLAGTSEQFF. For the CDR3, the DNA is TGTGCCATCAGTGATTCACTAGCGGGAACCAGTGAGCAGTTCTTC.